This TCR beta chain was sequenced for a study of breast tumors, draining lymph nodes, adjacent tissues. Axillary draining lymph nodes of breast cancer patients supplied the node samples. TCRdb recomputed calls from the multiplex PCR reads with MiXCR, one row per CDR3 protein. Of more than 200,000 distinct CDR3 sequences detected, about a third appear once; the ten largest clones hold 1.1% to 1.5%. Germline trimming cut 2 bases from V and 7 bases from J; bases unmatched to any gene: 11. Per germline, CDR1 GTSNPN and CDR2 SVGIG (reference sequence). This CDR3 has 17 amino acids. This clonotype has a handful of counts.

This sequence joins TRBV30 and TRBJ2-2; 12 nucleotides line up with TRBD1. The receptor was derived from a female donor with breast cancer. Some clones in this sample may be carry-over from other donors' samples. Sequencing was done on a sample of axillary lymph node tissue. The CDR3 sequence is CAWSRGQGAKGSGELFF. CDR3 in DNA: TGTGCCTGGAGTAGGGGACAGGGGGCCAAGGGGAGCGGGGAGCTGTTTTTT.